This entry features one T cell receptor (beta chain) sequence. What it recognizes is unknown. This entry belongs to a study of T cell responses to AZD1222 COVID-19 vaccine. Findings of the study overall: Repertoire sampling happened only post peak T cell response. Elevations in Spike-specific TCR breadth and depth followed administration of two AZD1222 doses.

Clones were sequenced by immunoSEQ multiplex PCR, and TCRdb holds only the in-frame ones, with some missing. The sample holds approximately 110,000 clones; about 85% are singletons and the top ten take about 2.5%. In germline, CDR1 is SGHTA, CDR2 FQGNSA. Trimming shortened V by 3 bases and J by 7 bases, and 16 bases separated the two germline ends. The CDR3 has 14 amino acids. The sequences come from peripheral blood, collected 28 days after the second AZD1222 dose. The chain carries TRBV7-2 and TRBJ2-7, with D tentatively TRBD1 (5 bases). The TCR was taken from an adult who received the AZD1222 COVID-19 vaccine. The CDR3 coding sequence is TGTGCCAGCAGCTTCCAGGGTCGTTCGGAGGAGCAGTACTTC. It is translated as CASSFQGRSEEQYF.